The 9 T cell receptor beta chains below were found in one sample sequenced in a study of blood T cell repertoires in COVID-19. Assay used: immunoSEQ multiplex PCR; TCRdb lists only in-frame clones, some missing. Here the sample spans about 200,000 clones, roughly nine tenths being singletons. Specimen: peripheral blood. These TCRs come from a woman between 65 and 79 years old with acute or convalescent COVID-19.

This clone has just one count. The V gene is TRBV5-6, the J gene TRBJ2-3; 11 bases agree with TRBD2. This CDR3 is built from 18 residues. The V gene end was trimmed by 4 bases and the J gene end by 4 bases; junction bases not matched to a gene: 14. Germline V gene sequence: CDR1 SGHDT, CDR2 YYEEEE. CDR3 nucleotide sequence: TGTGCCAGCAGCCCTTTGGGTAGCGGGAGGGCCCGACCAGATACGCAGTATTTT. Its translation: CASSPLGSGRARPDTQYF.

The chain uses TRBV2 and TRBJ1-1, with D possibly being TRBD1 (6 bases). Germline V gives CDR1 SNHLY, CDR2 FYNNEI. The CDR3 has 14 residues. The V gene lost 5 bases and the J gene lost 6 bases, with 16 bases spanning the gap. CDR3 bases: TGTGCCAGCAGTACCATGGGACACTTCTCTGAAGCTTTCTTT. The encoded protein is CASSTMGHFSEAFF.

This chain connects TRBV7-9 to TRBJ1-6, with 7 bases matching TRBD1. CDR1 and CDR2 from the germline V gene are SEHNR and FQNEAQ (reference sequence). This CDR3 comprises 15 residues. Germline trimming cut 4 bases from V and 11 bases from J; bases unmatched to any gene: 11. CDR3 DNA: TGTGCCAGCAGCTCGACGACAGGGAACACCACACCCCTCCACTTT. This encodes CASSSTTGNTTPLHF.

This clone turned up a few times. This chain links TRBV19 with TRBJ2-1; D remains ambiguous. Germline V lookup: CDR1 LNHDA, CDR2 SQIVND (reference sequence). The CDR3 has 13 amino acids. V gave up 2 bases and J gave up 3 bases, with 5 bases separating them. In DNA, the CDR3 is TGTGCCAGTAGTATAAACAGCTACAATGAGCAGTTCTTC. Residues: CASSINSYNEQFF. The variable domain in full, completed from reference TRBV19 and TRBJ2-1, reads DGGITQSPKYLFRKEGQNVTLSCEQNLNHDAMYWYRQDPGQGLRLIYYSQIVNDFQKGDIAEGYSVSREKKESFPLTVTSAQKNPTAFYLCASSINSYNEQFFGPGTRLTVL.

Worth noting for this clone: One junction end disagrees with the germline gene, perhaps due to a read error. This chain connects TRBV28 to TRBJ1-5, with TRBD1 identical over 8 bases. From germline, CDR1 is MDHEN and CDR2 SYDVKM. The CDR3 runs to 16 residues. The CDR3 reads CASSSAIRGRDQSQHF. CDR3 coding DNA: TGTGCCAGCAGTTCGGCGATCAGGGGGCGCGATCAGTCCCAGCATTTT.

The CDR3 sequence: CASSSTGVGELFF. The CDR3 coding sequence is TGTGCCAGCAGCTCCACAGGTGTCGGGGAGCTGTTTTTT. V gene TRBV7-3 combines with J gene TRBJ2-2; tentatively, D is TRBD1 (5 bases). Germline V gene data show CDR1 as SGHTA and CDR2 as FQGTGA. This CDR3 contains 13 residues. Trimming shortened V by 4 bases and J by 7 bases, and 10 bases separated the two germline ends.

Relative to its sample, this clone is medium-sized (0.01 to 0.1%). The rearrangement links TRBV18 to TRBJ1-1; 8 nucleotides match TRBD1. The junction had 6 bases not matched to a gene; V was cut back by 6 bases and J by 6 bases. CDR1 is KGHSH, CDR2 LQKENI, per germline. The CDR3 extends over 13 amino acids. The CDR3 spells CASSDQGASEAFF. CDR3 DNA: TGTGCCAGCTCGGATCAGGGGGCATCTGAAGCTTTCTTT.

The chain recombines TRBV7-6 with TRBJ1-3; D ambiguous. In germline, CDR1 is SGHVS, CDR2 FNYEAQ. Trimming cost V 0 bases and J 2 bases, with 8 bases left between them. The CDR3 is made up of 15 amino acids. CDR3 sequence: CASSLALAPGNTIYF. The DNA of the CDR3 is TGTGCCAGCAGCTTAGCGCTGGCCCCTGGAAACACCATATATTTT.

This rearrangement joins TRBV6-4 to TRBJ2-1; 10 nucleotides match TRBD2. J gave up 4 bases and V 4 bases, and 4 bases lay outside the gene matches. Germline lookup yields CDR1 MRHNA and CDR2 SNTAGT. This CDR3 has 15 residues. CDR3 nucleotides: TGTGCCAGCAGTGTAGAACTAGCGGGATACAATGAGCAGTTCTTC. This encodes CASSVELAGYNEQFF.